Listed here is a single T cell receptor beta chain. The sample comes from a study of OX40 agonist ivuxolimab in advanced cancers. Libraries were prepared by immunoSEQ multiplex PCR; TCRdb keeps only in-frame clonotypes and omits some of them. The sample lists around 44,000 clones; 75% to 90% were seen once. This receptor was obtained from an adult with an advanced solid tumor such as melanoma, head and neck, liver or kidney cancer. Sample: CD4+ or CD8+ T cells sorted from blood, taken in a trial of the OX40 agonist ivuxolimab.

The CDR3 DNA follows: TGTGCCTGGAGTGTTAGCGGGGTCTATGGCTACACCTTC. Its translation is CAWSVSGVYGYTF. The gene calls are TRBV30 and TRBJ1-2; unclear D gene. CDR3 length: 13 amino acids. CDR1 and CDR2 (germline): GTSNPN, SVGIG (reference sequence). V was clipped by 0 bases and J by 4 bases, with 9 bases between them. The entire variable domain, with the rest obtained from reference TRBV30 and TRBJ1-2, is as follows: SQTIHQWPATLVQPVGSPLSLECTVEGTSNPNLYWYRQAAGRGLQLLFYSVGIGQISSEVPQNLSASRPQDRQFILSSKKLLLSDSGFYLCAWSVSGVYGYTFGSGTRLTVV.